This TCR beta chain was obtained from a study of PD-1 blockade in classical Hodgkin lymphoma (dated by TCRdb to between 2020 and 2021). Some background on the complete study: Nivolumab dosing was 3 mg/kg intravenously every 2 weeks, continuing until either disease progression or unacceptable toxicity. The study used CyTOF and TCR beta sequencing to define a peripheral blood immune signature of response to PD-1 blockade in classical Hodgkin lymphoma.

The Qiagen DNeasy kit was used to extract genomic DNA both from unsorted PBMCs and from the negatively selected CD4+ and CD8+ fractions. Amplification of TCR beta CDR3 regions was done by immunoSEQ multiplex PCR with primers that anneal to V and J segments. A synthetic immune receptor repertoire was used to minimize amplification bias, and any remaining bias was removed computationally after sequencing. For the original study's pipeline: Custom Python scripts were used to quantify repertoire diversity as the Shannon entropy index. Unsorted, CD4+ and CD8+ repertoires were analyzed separately, except in combined analyses where CD4+ and CD8+ sequences were merged in silico. Clonal expansion was defined as at least a 2-fold frequency increase after treatment relative to C1D1, with a pseudocount of 0.5 for undetected baseline clones. Clones with 0 or 1 copy at C1D1 were defined as singleton clones, while clones with 2 or more copies were defined as non-singleton clones. Clones expanded in unsorted samples were annotated as CD4+, CD8+ or unknown by matching protein sequences in sorted samples from the same patient. Wilcoxon tests on paired samples were used to test changes in diversity from C1D1 to C4D1. TCRdb re-hosts the immuneACCESS table, in-frame sequences only. Its copies lack some clones; in the studies checked, an unresolved V gene accounts for under half of them, and the cause for the rest is not known. V and J calls and clone size are copied from that table; D and trimming were computed from the DNA. This sample is represented by fewer than 100,000 clones; approximately 91% of them were singletons. The top ten hold around 20% of the sample.

According to the study, the label for this sample's time point signals: cycle 1 day 1 (C1D1), immediately before nivolumab initiation. All trial patients had relapsed after autologous stem cell transplantation, with cohorts A, B and C differing in prior brentuximab vedotin exposure. A total of under 70 patients with relapsed/refractory classical Hodgkin lymphoma made up the trial cohort, and each patient's best overall response was complete response, partial response or progressive disease. Single-agent nivolumab was administered to trial patients in the multi-cohort phase II CheckMate 205 trial. Best overall response was determined by an independent review committee according to the 2007 International Working Group response criteria. Trial PBMCs were collected immediately before nivolumab initiation (C1D1) and during therapy at cycle 2 day 1 and cycle 4 day 1. Peripheral blood was collected in 8 mL Vacutainer Cell Preparation Tubes, from which PBMCs were isolated by centrifugation and then cryopreserved.

The study at large found these results: The study covered only a single clinical trial cohort, and the causes of the repertoire differences, possibly disease activity or prior therapy, were still not defined. Baseline TCR diversity was reported to be lower in newly diagnosed patients than in healthy donors, and even lower in relapsed/refractory patients. Lower diversity was seen in patients whose nivolumab began less than 1 year after ASCT, and these patients were left out of later analyses so that immune reconstitution would not confound the results. A significant rise by C4D1 was seen in CD4+ but not CD8+ TCR diversity (p=0.0027 vs p=0.16), with the rise being most apparent in complete responders (p=0.02). Among trial patients, those achieving complete response had baseline diversity similar to that of newly diagnosed patients, while diversity was significantly lower in partial responders and progressors.

Remarks on this clone: What antigen it recognizes has not been identified. No quality values exist for individual bases; no much larger clone is one base distant.

V is cut back by 4 bases and J by 2 bases, with 7 bases in the junction unmatched. The CDR3 runs 15 residues from the cysteine to the phenylalanine. Only CDR3 DNA remains: 45 bases, in frame from the first base. Looking up the germline V gene yields CDR1 SQVTM and CDR2 ANQGSEA. In this chain, TRBV29-1 is recombined with TRBJ2-5; 10 bases in the middle match TRBD1. The sequence derives from a human donor with classical Hodgkin lymphoma. Sequenced here: peripheral blood mononuclear cells (PBMCs), sampled at baseline. The DNA is as follows: TGCAGCGTTGGGGACAGGGGTTGGGTTCAAGAGACCCAGTACTTC. Protein translation: CSVGDRGWVQETQYF.